The sequence of this T cell receptor beta chain was determined in a study of blood T cell repertoires in COVID-19. On the study more broadly: Donors in the United States, Italy and Spain gave samples during acute or convalescent COVID-19. From T cells, B-cell-depleted T cells, or PBMCs came the material, which was cDNA or gDNA.

Source study methods: Reference gene primer amplification gave nucleated cell count estimates. This table comes from immunoSEQ multiplex PCR, and its TCRdb copy is limited to in-frame clones, with some not included. V and J calls plus clone size are reproduced from that table; the DNA served to infer D and trimming. The data show some 110,000 clones, approximately 78% seen once. The CDR3 extends over 18 amino acids. Germline CDR1 is SGHAT and CDR2 is FQNNGV. V shed 7 bases, J shed 2 bases, and the junction held 15 bases outside the gene matches. The TCR was taken from a man aged 65 to 79 with acute or convalescent COVID-19. Input material: peripheral blood. The chain employs TRBV11-2 and TRBJ2-3, with 10 bases fitting TRBD2. The DNA for the CDR3 is TGTGCCAGCACTACACTCCATAGCGGGAGGCCCTCCACAGATACGCAGTATTTT. It specifies CASTTLHSGRPSTDTQYF.